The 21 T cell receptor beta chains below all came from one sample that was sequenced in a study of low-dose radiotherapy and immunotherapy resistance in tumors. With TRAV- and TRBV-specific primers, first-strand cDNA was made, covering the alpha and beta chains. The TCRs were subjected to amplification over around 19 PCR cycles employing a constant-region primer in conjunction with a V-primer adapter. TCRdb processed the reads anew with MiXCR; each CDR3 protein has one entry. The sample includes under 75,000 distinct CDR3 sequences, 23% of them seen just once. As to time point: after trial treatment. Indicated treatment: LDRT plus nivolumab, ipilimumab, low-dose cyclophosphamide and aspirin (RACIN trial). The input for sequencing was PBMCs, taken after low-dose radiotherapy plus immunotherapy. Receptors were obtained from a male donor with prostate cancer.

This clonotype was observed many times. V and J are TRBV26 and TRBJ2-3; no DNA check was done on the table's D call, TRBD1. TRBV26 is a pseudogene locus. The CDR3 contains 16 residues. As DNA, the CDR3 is TGTGCCAGCAGTTCCCTGATTTTTTCTGGCACAGATACGCAGTATTTT. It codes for CASSSLIFSGTDTQYF.

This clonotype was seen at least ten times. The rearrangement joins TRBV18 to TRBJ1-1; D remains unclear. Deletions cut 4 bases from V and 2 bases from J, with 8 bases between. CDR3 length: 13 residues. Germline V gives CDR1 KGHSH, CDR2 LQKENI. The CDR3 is CASSLHSNTEAFF. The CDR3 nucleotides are TGTGCCAGCTCACTGCACTCAAACACTGAAGCTTTCTTT.

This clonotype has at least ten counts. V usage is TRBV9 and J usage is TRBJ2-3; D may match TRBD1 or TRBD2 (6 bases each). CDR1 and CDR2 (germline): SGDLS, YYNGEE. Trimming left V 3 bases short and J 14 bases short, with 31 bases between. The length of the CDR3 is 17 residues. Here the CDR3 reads CASSERGDGRRDNERYF. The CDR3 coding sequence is TGTGCCAGCAGCGAGAGAGGGGACGGACGGAGGGACAACGAGCGGTATTTT.

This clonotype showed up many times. The CDR3 DNA sequence: TGTGCCAGCAGCTTAGCGGGAGGACTAGCAGTGACCTACAATGAGCAGTTCTTC. It is translated as CASSLAGGLAVTYNEQFF. V usage is TRBV7-2 and J usage is TRBJ2-1, with TRBD2 matching over 8 bases. The CDR3 is 18 residues long. Germline-derived CDR1 and CDR2 are SGHTA and FQGNSA. V dropped 0 bases and J dropped 2; count of bases not matched to a gene: 9.

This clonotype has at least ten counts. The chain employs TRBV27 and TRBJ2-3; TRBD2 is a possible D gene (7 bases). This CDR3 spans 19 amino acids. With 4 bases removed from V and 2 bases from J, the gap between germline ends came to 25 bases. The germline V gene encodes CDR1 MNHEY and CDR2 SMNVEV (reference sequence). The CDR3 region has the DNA TGTGCCAGCAGTTCCCGGGTGGGCGGGGGCTCCAGGCACACAGATACGCAGTATTTT. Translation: CASSSRVGGGSRHTDTQYF.

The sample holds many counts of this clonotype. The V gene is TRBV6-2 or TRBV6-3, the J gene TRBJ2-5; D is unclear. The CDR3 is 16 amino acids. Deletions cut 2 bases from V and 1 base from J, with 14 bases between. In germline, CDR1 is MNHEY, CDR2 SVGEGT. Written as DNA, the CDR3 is TGTGCCAGCAGTTACGCGGCGGAACGTCCCCAAGAGACCCAGTACTTC. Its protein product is CASSYAAERPQETQYF.

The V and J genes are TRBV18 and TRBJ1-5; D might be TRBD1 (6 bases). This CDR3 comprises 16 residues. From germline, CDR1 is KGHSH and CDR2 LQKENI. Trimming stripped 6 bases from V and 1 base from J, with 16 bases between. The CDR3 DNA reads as TGTGCCAGCTCCCCCGGGGGGGGGGGCAGCAATCAGCCCCAGCATTTT. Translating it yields CASSPGGGGSNQPQHF.

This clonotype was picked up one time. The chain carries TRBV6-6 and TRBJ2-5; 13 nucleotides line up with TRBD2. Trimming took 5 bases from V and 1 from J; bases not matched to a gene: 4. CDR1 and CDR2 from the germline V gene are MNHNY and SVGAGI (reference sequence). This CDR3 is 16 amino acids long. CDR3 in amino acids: CASSTGLAGIQETQYF. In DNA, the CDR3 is TGTGCCAGCAGTACGGGACTAGCGGGAATCCAAGAGACCCAGTACTTC.

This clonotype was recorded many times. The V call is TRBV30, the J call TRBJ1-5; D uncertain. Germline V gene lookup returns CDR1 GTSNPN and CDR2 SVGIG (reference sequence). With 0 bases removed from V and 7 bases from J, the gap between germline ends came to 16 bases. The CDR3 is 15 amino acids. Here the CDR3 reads CAWSVPGGMGQPQHF. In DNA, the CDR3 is TGTGCCTGGAGTGTACCCGGAGGGATGGGACAGCCCCAGCATTTT.

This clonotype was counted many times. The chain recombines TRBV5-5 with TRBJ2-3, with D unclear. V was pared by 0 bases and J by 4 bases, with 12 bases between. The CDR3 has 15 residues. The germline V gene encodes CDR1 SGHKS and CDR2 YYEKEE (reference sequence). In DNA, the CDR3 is TGTGCCAGCAGCTTGGCCCCCACAGAGTCAGATACGCAGTATTTT. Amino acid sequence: CASSLAPTESDTQYF.

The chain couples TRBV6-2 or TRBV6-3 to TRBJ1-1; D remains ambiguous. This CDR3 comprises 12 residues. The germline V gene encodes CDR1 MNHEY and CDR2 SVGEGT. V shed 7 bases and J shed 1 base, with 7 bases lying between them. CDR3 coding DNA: TGTGCCAGCACCCCTGGGAACACTGAAGCTTTCTTT. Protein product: CASTPGNTEAFF.

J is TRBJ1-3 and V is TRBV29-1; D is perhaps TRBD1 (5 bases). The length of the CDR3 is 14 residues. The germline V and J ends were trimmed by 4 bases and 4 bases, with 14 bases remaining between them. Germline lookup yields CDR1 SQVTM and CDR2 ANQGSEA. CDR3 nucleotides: TGCAGCGTTGGGCTTGGGGGACTCGGAAACACCATATATTTT. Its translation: CSVGLGGLGNTIYF.

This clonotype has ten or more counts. The CDR3 DNA is TGTGCCAGCATTCAGCGGACGACCGGTCGGACCCAGTACTTC. It codes for CASIQRTTGRTQYF. The J gene is TRBJ2-5, the V gene TRBV28; D possibly corresponds to TRBD2 (5 bases). V was cut by 7 bases and J by 7 bases, with 19 bases left in between. Germline loops: CDR1 MDHEN, CDR2 SYDVKM. This CDR3 contains 14 residues.

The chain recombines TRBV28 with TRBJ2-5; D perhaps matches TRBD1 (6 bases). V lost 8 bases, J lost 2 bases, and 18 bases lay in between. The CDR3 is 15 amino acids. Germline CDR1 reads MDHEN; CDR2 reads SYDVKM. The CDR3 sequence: CASRIQSGAQETQYF. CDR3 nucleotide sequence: TGTGCCAGCCGAATACAATCAGGGGCACAAGAGACCCAGTACTTC.

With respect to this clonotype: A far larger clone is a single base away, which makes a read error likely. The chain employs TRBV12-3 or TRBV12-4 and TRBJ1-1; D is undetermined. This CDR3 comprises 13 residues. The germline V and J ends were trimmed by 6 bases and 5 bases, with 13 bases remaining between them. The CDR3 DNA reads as TGTGCCAGCAGACCGGAGGGCTGGACTGAAGCTTTCTTT. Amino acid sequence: CASRPEGWTEAFF.

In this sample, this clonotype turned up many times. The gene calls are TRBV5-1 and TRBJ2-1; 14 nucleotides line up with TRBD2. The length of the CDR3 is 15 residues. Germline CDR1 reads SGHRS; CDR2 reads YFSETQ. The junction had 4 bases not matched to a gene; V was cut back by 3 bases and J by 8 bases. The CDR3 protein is CASSSGLAGADEQFF. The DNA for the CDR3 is TGCGCCAGCAGCTCGGGACTAGCGGGAGCCGATGAGCAGTTCTTC.

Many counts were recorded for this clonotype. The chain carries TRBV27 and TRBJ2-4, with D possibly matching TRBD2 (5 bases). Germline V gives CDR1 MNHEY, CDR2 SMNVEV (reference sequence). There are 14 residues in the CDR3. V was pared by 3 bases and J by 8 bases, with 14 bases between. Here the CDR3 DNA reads TGTGCCAGCAGTTTGCTTGCCGGGGAACACATTCAGTACTTC. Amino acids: CASSLLAGEHIQYF.

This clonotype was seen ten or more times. In DNA, the CDR3 is TGTGCCAGCAGTTTAGGGGGTCCGGGGGACCACAATGAGCAGTTCTTC. Translation: CASSLGGPGDHNEQFF. This sequence joins TRBV28 and TRBJ2-1; TRBD2 is a possible D gene (6 bases). Germline V lookup: CDR1 MDHEN, CDR2 SYDVKM. This CDR3 comprises 16 residues. V lost 2 bases and J lost 5, with 16 bases in between.

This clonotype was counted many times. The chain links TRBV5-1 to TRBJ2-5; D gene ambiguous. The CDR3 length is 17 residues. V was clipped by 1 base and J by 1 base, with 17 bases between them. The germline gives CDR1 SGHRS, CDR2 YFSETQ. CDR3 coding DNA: TGCGCCAGCAGCTTGTTAGTCCGCACCGTCGGCCAAGAGACCCAGTACTTC. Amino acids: CASSLLVRTVGQETQYF.

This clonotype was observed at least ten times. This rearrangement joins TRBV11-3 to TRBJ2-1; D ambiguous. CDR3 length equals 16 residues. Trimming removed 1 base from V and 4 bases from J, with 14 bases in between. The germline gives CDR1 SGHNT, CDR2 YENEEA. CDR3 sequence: CASSLGPSFGYNEQFF. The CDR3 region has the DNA TGTGCCAGCAGCTTAGGACCGTCGTTTGGTTACAATGAGCAGTTCTTC. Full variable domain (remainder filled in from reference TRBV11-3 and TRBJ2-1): EAGVVQSPRYKIIEKKQPVAFWCNPISGHNTLYWYLQNLGQGPELLIRYENEEAVDDSQLPKDRFSAERLKGVDSTLKIQPAELGDSAVYLCASSLGPSFGYNEQFFGPGTRLTVL.

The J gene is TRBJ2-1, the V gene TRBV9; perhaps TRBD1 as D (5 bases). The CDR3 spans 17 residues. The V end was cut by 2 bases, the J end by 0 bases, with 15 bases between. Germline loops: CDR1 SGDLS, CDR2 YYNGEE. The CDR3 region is CASSVPSDSPSYNEQFF. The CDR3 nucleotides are TGTGCCAGCAGCGTCCCCTCTGACAGTCCCTCCTACAATGAGCAGTTCTTC. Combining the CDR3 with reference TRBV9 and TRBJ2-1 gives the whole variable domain DSGVTQTPKHLITATGQRVTLRCSPRSGDLSVYWYQQSLDQGLQFLIQYYNGEERAKGNILERFSAQQFPDLHSELNLSSLELGDSALYFCASSVPSDSPSYNEQFFGPGTRLTVL.